What follows are 20 T cell receptor beta chains derived from one specimen sequenced in a study of Ad26.COV2.S vaccination and SARS-CoV-2 variants. Sequencing used immunoSEQ multiplex PCR; TCRdb keeps in-frame clones, though not all of them. The profile shows about 240,000 clones, roughly 88% of them singletons. Described treatment: some 20 received Ad26.COV2.S at low or high dose, single or two shots; about 5 received placebo; per-sample allocation not given. Sample collection was performed on day 63 after the first vaccine or placebo injection. The sequenced sample was peripheral blood, obtained in a trial of Ad26.COV2.S vaccine versus placebo. These receptors originate from a person between 18 and 65 years old who received the Ad26.COV2.S COVID-19 vaccine or a placebo.

The V gene is TRBV7-2, the J gene TRBJ2-7, with 7 bases identical to TRBD1. J lost 3 bases, V lost 7 bases, and 12 bases had no gene match. There are 15 residues in the CDR3. Germline CDR1 reads SGHTA; CDR2 reads FQGNSA. CDR3 DNA: TGTGCCAGCACTGTCGGCGCAGGGGGATTCTACGAGCAGTACTTC. It codes for CASTVGAGGFYEQYF.

The table lists this clone with a count of one. The V and J genes are TRBV28 and TRBJ2-5, with 10 bases identical to TRBD2. CDR3 length equals 16 residues. Trimming cost V 7 bases and J 0 bases; bases outside gene matches: 8. Germline V gives CDR1 MDHEN, CDR2 SYDVKM. CDR3 in amino acids: CASIRSGGVYQETQYF. DNA of the CDR3: TGTGCCAGCATTCGCAGCGGGGGGGTTTACCAAGAGACCCAGTACTTC. Combining the CDR3 with reference TRBV28 and TRBJ2-5 gives the whole variable domain DVKVTQSSRYLVKRTGEKVFLECVQDMDHENMFWYRQDPGLGLRLIYFSYDVKMKEKGDIPEGYSVSREKKERFSLILESASTNQTSMYLCASIRSGGVYQETQYFGPGTRLLVL.

V gene TRBV12-3 or TRBV12-4 combines with J gene TRBJ2-5; 7 bases match TRBD2. The trim removed 7 bases at V and 4 bases at J, leaving 3 bases unmatched. This CDR3 spans 12 amino acids. CDR3 DNA: TGTGCCAGCACCTGGGGGGGAGAGACCCAGTACTTC. Translated, it gives CASTWGGETQYF.

The V gene is TRBV18, the J gene TRBJ2-3; D gene uncertain. Germline loops: CDR1 KGHSH, CDR2 LQKENI. Trimming pared 3 bases from V and 2 bases from J, leaving 6 bases between. CDR3 length: 13 amino acids. CDR3: CASSPRNTDTQYF. The CDR3 DNA reads as TGTGCCAGCTCACCGAGGAACACAGATACGCAGTATTTT.

The rearrangement links TRBV7-3 to TRBJ2-3, with a tentative D call TRBD1 (6 bases). The germline gives CDR1 SGHTA, CDR2 FQGTGA. The CDR3 spans 16 residues. V lost 5 bases and J 3 bases, leaving 18 bases between the germline ends. CDR3 DNA: TGTGCCAGCAGCCCGCAGGGGTTTATCGTAACAGATACGCAGTATTTT. It codes for CASSPQGFIVTDTQYF.

V usage is TRBV5-4 and J usage is TRBJ2-5, with 7 positions matching TRBD1. Germline V gene lookup returns CDR1 SGHNT and CDR2 YYREEE (reference sequence). The CDR3 totals 14 residues. V shed 1 base and J 5 bases; nucleotides not matched to a gene: 5. This CDR3 reads CASSLRGLGETQYF. In DNA, the CDR3 is TGTGCCAGCAGCTTGAGGGGGCTCGGGGAGACCCAGTACTTC.

V usage is TRBV24-1 and J usage is TRBJ2-3; TRBD1 aligns across 9 bases. Germline assignment: CDR1 KGHDR and CDR2 SFDVKD. CDR3 length equals 14 residues. Germline trimming cut 3 bases from V and 5 bases from J; bases unmatched to any gene: 2. The DNA of the CDR3 is TGTGCCACCAGTGATACAGGGGGCGTAGATACGCAGTATTTT. It encodes CATSDTGGVDTQYF.

This sequence joins TRBV7-8 and TRBJ1-5, with 7 nucleotides matching TRBD1. The CDR3 is made up of 16 amino acids. Germline loops: CDR1 SGHVS, CDR2 FQNEAQ. Trimming took 2 bases from V and 5 from J; bases not matched to a gene: 9. DNA for the CDR3: TGTGCCAGCAGCTTATCTCAGGGGGAGGGTGATCAGCCCCAGCATTTT. As protein: CASSLSQGEGDQPQHF. The full variable domain, with the rest looked up from reference TRBV7-8 and TRBJ1-5, is GAGVSQSPRYKVAKRGQDVALRCDPISGHVSLFWYQQALGQGPEFLTYFQNEAQLDKSGLPSDRFFAERPEGSVSTLKIQRTQQEDSAVYLCASSLSQGEGDQPQHFGDGTRLSIL.

The chain links TRBV5-1 to TRBJ1-5; D is possibly TRBD1 (5 bases). The V end was cut by 4 bases, the J end by 4 bases, with 12 bases between. CDR1 SGHRS and CDR2 YFSETQ come from the germline V gene. The CDR3 has 14 amino acids. The CDR3 region has the DNA TGCGCCAGCAGCCAAACTTGGGGGAATCAGCCCCAGCATTTT. It is translated as CASSQTWGNQPQHF.

The rearrangement joins TRBV19 to TRBJ2-4; TRBD2 agrees at 7 bases. Trimming cost V 0 bases and J 1 base; bases outside gene matches: 3. The length of the CDR3 is 16 residues. The germline CDR1 and CDR2 sequences are LNHDA and SQIVND (reference sequence). CDR3 sequence reads: CASSIEGAGAKNIQYF. The CDR3 nucleotides read TGTGCCAGTAGTATAGAGGGAGCGGGGGCCAAAAACATTCAGTACTTC.

This clone was detected only a few times. In nucleotides, the CDR3 is TGCGCCAGCAGCCAAGATAGGGCGTCGGGCTCCGGCTACACCTTC. Amino acid sequence: CASSQDRASGSGYTF. The chain carries TRBV4-3 and TRBJ1-2; D gene uncertain. The CDR3 loop spans 15 amino acids. V shed 0 bases and J shed 8 bases, with 16 bases lying between them. Germline V CDR1 and CDR2: LGHNA, YSLEER.

The CDR3: CATSRIWETQYF. The DNA of the CDR3 is TGTGCCACCAGCAGGATCTGGGAGACCCAGTACTTC. The V gene is TRBV15, the J gene TRBJ2-5; D is uncertain. In germline, CDR1 is LNHNV, CDR2 YYDKDF (reference sequence). The CDR3 runs to 12 residues. V gave up 3 bases and J gave up 5 bases, with 7 bases separating them.

This clone was seen more than once but under ten times. The rearrangement uses TRBV9 and TRBJ2-5, with no clear D. V was shortened by 5 bases and J by 5 bases, with 7 bases between the two germline ends. The germline V gene encodes CDR1 SGDLS and CDR2 YYNGEE. The CDR3 loop spans 11 amino acids. The CDR3 reads CASSTGETQYF. The CDR3 DNA reads as TGTGCCAGCAGTACCGGGGAGACCCAGTACTTC. Full variable domain (outside the CDR3, taken from reference TRBV9 and TRBJ2-5): DSGVTQTPKHLITATGQRVTLRCSPRSGDLSVYWYQQSLDQGLQFLIQYYNGEERAKGNILERFSAQQFPDLHSELNLSSLELGDSALYFCASSTGETQYFGPGTRLLVL.

This chain joins TRBV6-1 and TRBJ2-2, with D possibly being TRBD1 (6 bases). The CDR3 is 18 residues long. Germline V gives CDR1 MNHNS, CDR2 SASEGT. V was cut by 2 bases and J by 4 bases, with 20 bases left in between. The CDR3 DNA is TGTGCCAGCAGTGAACGGGAAAGTTGGGGGCGAGTCACCGGGGAGCTGTTTTTT. This translates into CASSERESWGRVTGELFF.

This clone was recorded only once. The chain couples TRBV4-3 to TRBJ2-3; 8 positions agree with TRBD2. This CDR3 spans 16 amino acids. J was trimmed by 0 bases and V by 4 bases; bases with no gene match: 6. CDR1 is LGHNA, CDR2 YSLEER, per germline. The CDR3 protein is CASSLIGGASTDTQYF. DNA of the CDR3: TGCGCCAGCAGCCTCATCGGGGGGGCTAGCACAGATACGCAGTATTTT.

The rearrangement uses TRBV11-2 and TRBJ1-6, with D uncertain. The CDR3 length is 14 residues. V was pared by 1 base and J by 8 bases, with 9 bases between. In germline, CDR1 is SGHAT, CDR2 FQNNGV. This CDR3 is CASSLARTDSPLHF. CDR3 DNA sequence: TGTGCCAGCAGCTTAGCAAGGACGGATTCACCCCTCCACTTT.

The J gene is TRBJ2-1, the V gene TRBV5-8, with 8 bases lining up with TRBD2. This CDR3 has 17 residues. V lost 4 bases to trimming and J lost 1 base; unmatched junction nucleotides: 10. Germline assignment: CDR1 SGHTS and CDR2 YDEGEE. The DNA for the CDR3 is TGTGCCAGCAGCCCTTTTTTAGCGGGGATATCCTACAATGAGCAGTTCTTC. This sequence encodes CASSPFLAGISYNEQFF.

The chain combines TRBV12-3 or TRBV12-4 with TRBJ2-2; D uncertain. The germline V and J ends were trimmed by 6 bases and 6 bases, with 11 bases remaining between them. The CDR3 has 13 residues. The CDR3 nucleotides are TGTGCCAGCAGAGATAACTATCCCGGGGAGCTGTTTTTT. It translates to CASRDNYPGELFF.

Concerning this clone: The junction shows a germline mismatch at one end, possibly a read error. The chain carries TRBV7-7 and TRBJ2-1; D gene uncertain. The V gene's germline CDR1 is SSHAT and CDR2 FNYEAQ (reference sequence). CDR3 length: 15 amino acids. CDR3 loop: CASSFEVGSYNEQFF. DNA for the CDR3: TGTGCTAGCAGCTTTGAGGTTGGCTCCTACAATGAGCAGTTCTTC.

The rearrangement uses TRBV19 and TRBJ2-5; a weak D match, TRBD2 (5 bases). Germline loops: CDR1 LNHDA, CDR2 SQIVND (reference sequence). With 4 bases removed from V and 5 bases from J, the gap between germline ends came to 17 bases. This CDR3 spans 15 amino acids. As DNA, the CDR3 is TGTGCCAGTAGTACCCGGACTCTTTTGGGGGAGACCCAGTACTTC. Protein: CASSTRTLLGETQYF.